This is a list of T cell receptor beta chains from one sample in a study of vaccination effects on CD4 cells after COVID-19. Assay: immunoSEQ multiplex PCR; the TCRdb copy retains only in-frame clones and omits some. The sample holds tens of thousands of clones, roughly 72% seen once. These receptors are not linked to any known antigen. This specimen consisted of CD4+ T cells from PBMCs cultured with HCoV-OC43 spike peptides, obtained before COVID-19 vaccination. Receptor source: a human donor who received a COVID-19 vaccine. Both conserved end residues are part of each CDR3. The order of the fields is clone size, V gene, J gene, D gene, CDR3 protein, CDR3 DNA. A D gene is named only where the DNA matches it firmly. Expanded clones get a size class; other rows say once, few or many, or leave the size out.

few	TRBV5-1	TRBJ1-4	-	CASSLTPGANEKLFF	TGCGCCAGCAGCTTGACCCCAGGAGCTAATGAAAAACTGTTTTTT
-	TRBV5-4	TRBJ1-1	TRBD1	CASSLRGGQMNTEAFF	TGTGCCAGCAGCTTGAGGGGGGGACAGATGAACACTGAAGCTTTCTTT
-	TRBV5-4	TRBJ1-1	-	CAGGTPNTEAFF	TGTGCCGGAGGGACACCGAACACTGAAGCTTTCTTT
-	TRBV10-3	TRBJ2-1	-	CAISGIPQNEQFF	TGTGCCATCAGTGGCATTCCCCAGAATGAGCAGTTCTTC
-	TRBV6-2/TRBV6-3	TRBJ2-1	TRBD2	CASSSHRDYRVGEQFF	TGTGCCAGCAGTTCCCACCGGGACTACCGGGTTGGTGAGCAGTTCTTC
-	TRBV9	TRBJ1-1	-	CASSTGFRNTEAFF	TGTGCCAGCAGCACAGGGTTTCGGAACACTGAAGCTTTCTTT
few	TRBV2	TRBJ1-1	-	CASSAGSGANTEAFF	TGTGCCAGCAGTGCGGGATCAGGAGCGAACACTGAAGCTTTCTTT
-	TRBV24-1	TRBJ2-1	-	CATSDLRSEKNNEQFF	TGTGCCACCAGTGATTTGCGAAGCGAAAAAAACAATGAGCAGTTCTTC
-	TRBV30	TRBJ1-4	-	CAWGGEKLFF	TGTGCCTGGGGGGGTGAAAAACTGTTTTTT
-	TRBV5-1	TRBJ1-1	-	CASSLQNTEAFF	TGCGCCAGCAGTCTTCAGAACACTGAAGCTTTCTTT
-	TRBV2	TRBJ2-2	TRBD2	CASSEMVGSGASLTGELFF	TGTGCCAGCAGTGAAATGGTCGGTAGCGGGGCATCGCTCACCGGGGAGCTGTTTTTT
-	TRBV2	TRBJ2-3	-	CASTRGLADTQYF	TGTGCCAGCACCCGGGGTCTCGCAGATACGCAGTATTTT
-	TRBV5-1	TRBJ2-3	TRBD1	CASRDDRATDTQYF	TGCGCCAGCAGAGACGACAGGGCGACAGATACGCAGTATTTT
-	TRBV28	TRBJ1-4	TRBD1	CASSLIPGGRSEKLFF	TGTGCCAGCAGTTTAATTCCAGGGGGTAGGAGTGAAAAACTGTTTTTT
few	TRBV27	TRBJ2-6	-	CASGKTSSGANVLTF	TGTGCCAGCGGGAAGACTAGCTCTGGGGCCAACGTCCTGACTTTC
few	TRBV2	TRBJ1-4	-	CASRGRTATNEKLFF	TGTGCCAGCAGGGGAAGGACAGCAACTAATGAAAAACTGTTTTTT
-	TRBV28	TRBJ1-5	-	CASSRPWSNQPQHF	TGTGCCAGCAGCCGACCATGGAGCAATCAGCCCCAGCATTTT
-	TRBV5-6	TRBJ1-2	-	CASSWSSNYGYTF	TGTGCCAGCAGCTGGAGTTCTAACTATGGCTACACCTTC
few	TRBV14	TRBJ1-2	TRBD1	CASSQDLGQGRGGYTF	TGTGCCAGCAGCCAAGATCTGGGACAGGGTAGGGGTGGCTACACCTTC
few	TRBV7-2	TRBJ1-4	-	CASSLYTGASNEKLFF	TGTGCCAGCAGCTTATATACGGGGGCCTCAAATGAAAAACTGTTTTTT